The 32 T cell receptor beta chains in this list originate from one sample, sequenced in a study of follicular helper T cells after annual influenza vaccination. Time point specified: 2015-2016 season, pre-vaccination. Profiled with immunoSEQ multiplex PCR; TCRdb holds only in-frame clones, not every one. Among around 2,500 clones listed, roughly 84% were seen once. The sample in question was CXCR5+ CD38- circulating T follicular helper cells from blood, obtained on the day of influenza vaccination. Noted subset: circulating Tfh, non-naive CD4+CXCR5+PD-1+ (ICOS+CD38+ or ICOS-CD38-). The receptor source for this set is an adult who received the influenza vaccine.

The chain carries TRBV7-8 and TRBJ2-5; 7 bases are shared with TRBD1. The germline V gene encodes CDR1 SGHVS and CDR2 FQNEAQ. CDR3 length equals 13 residues. Trimming took 5 bases from V and 1 from J; bases not matched to a gene: 1. The CDR3 region has the DNA TGTGCCAGCAGCCGACAGGGCCAAGAGACCCAGTACTTC. Translation gives CASSRQGQETQYF.

The chain has TRBV7-2 and TRBJ2-5; TRBD2 agrees at 8 bases. The CDR3 contains 16 residues. From germline, CDR1 is SGHTA and CDR2 FQGNSA. V trimming: 0 bases; J trimming: 4 bases; junction bases outside the gene matches: 7. The CDR3 DNA reads as TGTGCCAGCAGCTTAGCGGGTAGCGGGGCTCGAGAGACCCAGTACTTC. It yields the protein CASSLAGSGARETQYF. The full variable domain, in which reference TRBV7-2 and TRBJ2-5 provide the parts outside the CDR3, is GAGVSQSPSNKVTEKGKDVELRCDPISGHTALYWYRQSLGQGLEFLIYFQGNSAPDKSGLPSDRFSAERTGGSVSTLTIQRTQQEDSAVYLCASSLAGSGARETQYFGPGTRLLVL.

This rearrangement joins TRBV27 to TRBJ1-2; 10 bases are a match to TRBD1. Germline CDR1 is MNHEY and CDR2 is SMNVEV (reference sequence). This CDR3 spans 17 amino acids. Trimming removed 2 bases from V and 3 bases from J; junction bases left unmatched: 9. Here the CDR3 reads CASSLNLGQGIYYGYTF. The CDR3 DNA sequence: TGTGCCAGCAGTTTAAATCTGGGACAGGGGATCTACTATGGCTACACCTTC.

The chain employs TRBV30 and TRBJ2-3; unclear D gene. Per germline, CDR1 GTSNPN and CDR2 SVGIG (reference sequence). This CDR3 region has 11 residues. V lost 1 base, J lost 4 bases, and 3 bases lay in between. The CDR3 sequence: CAWSAPDTQYF. The CDR3 DNA reads TGTGCCTGGAGTGCCCCAGATACGCAGTATTTT.

The J gene is TRBJ2-5, the V gene TRBV5-1; 7 positions match TRBD1. CDR3 length: 14 amino acids. With 4 bases clipped from V and 4 bases from J, the junction kept 7 bases outside the gene matches. Germline CDR1 and CDR2: SGHRS and YFSETQ. This chain's CDR3 is CASSRTGPPETQYF. The CDR3 DNA reads as TGCGCCAGCAGCAGGACAGGTCCCCCAGAGACCCAGTACTTC.

The sample holds one count of this clone. The DNA of the CDR3 is TGTGCCTGGAGTTCCTACACTGAAGCTTTCTTT. Its translation is CAWSSYTEAFF. The genes are TRBV30 and TRBJ1-1; D remains ambiguous. CDR1 and CDR2 (germline): GTSNPN, SVGIG (reference sequence). The CDR3 loop spans 11 amino acids. V lost 2 bases and J 3 bases, leaving 4 bases between the germline ends.

The V gene is TRBV18, the J gene TRBJ2-7; TRBD2 aligns across 11 bases. The CDR3 covers 16 residues. The germline V gene encodes CDR1 KGHSH and CDR2 LQKENI. Trimming cost V 4 bases and J 4 bases; bases outside gene matches: 9. CDR3 DNA: TGTGCCAGCTCACGTTCGGGACTAGCGGAGGGGTACGAGCAGTACTTC. It specifies CASSRSGLAEGYEQYF.

The chain employs TRBV7-2 and TRBJ2-3; TRBD2 matches at 8 bases. CDR1 is SGHTA, CDR2 FQGNSA, per germline. This CDR3 region has 17 residues. The J segment lost 5 bases and the V segment lost 0 bases, leaving 10 bases of the junction unmatched. The CDR3 reads CASSLAGSGSGEDTQYF. DNA of the CDR3: TGTGCCAGCAGCTTAGCGGGGAGCGGGAGCGGAGAAGATACGCAGTATTTT.

The chain combines TRBV19 with TRBJ1-4; possibly TRBD1 for D (5 bases). This CDR3 has 13 amino acids. Germline V gene data show CDR1 as LNHDA and CDR2 as SQIVND (reference sequence). V was clipped by 3 bases and J by 7 bases, with 9 bases between them. In DNA, the CDR3 is TGTGCCAGTAGTATGGGAGGGGCTGAAAAACTGTTTTTT. This translates into CASSMGGAEKLFF.

V and J are TRBV12-5 and TRBJ1-3; D perhaps matches TRBD1 (6 bases). Germline assignment: CDR1 LGHNT and CDR2 FRNRAP. This CDR3 is 17 amino acids long. Between the trimmed V and J ends, which lost 5 bases and 0 bases, there was a span of 17 bases. The CDR3 sequence is CASGAGVNVNSGNTIYF. The CDR3 nucleotides read TGTGCTAGTGGTGCAGGGGTTAACGTCAACTCTGGAAACACCATATATTTT. Full variable domain (remainder filled in from reference TRBV12-5 and TRBJ1-3): DARVTQTPRHKVTEMGQEVTMRCQPILGHNTVFWYRQTMMQGLELLAYFRNRAPLDDSGMPKDRFSAEMPDATLATLKIQPSEPRDSAVYFCASGAGVNVNSGNTIYFGEGSWLTVV.

The J gene is TRBJ2-1, the V gene TRBV7-2, with D perhaps being TRBD1 or TRBD2 (6 bases each). V lost 5 bases, J lost 6 bases, and 20 bases lay in between. CDR1 is SGHTA and CDR2 is FQGNSA in the germline V gene. The CDR3 consists of 16 residues. CDR3 bases: TGTGCCAGCAGCGACTGGGTGGGGGCGGGGAGCAATGAGCAGTTCTTC. Translation: CASSDWVGAGSNEQFF. Based on the CDR3 plus reference TRBV7-2 and TRBJ2-1, the full variable domain is GAGVSQSPSNKVTEKGKDVELRCDPISGHTALYWYRQSLGQGLEFLIYFQGNSAPDKSGLPSDRFSAERTGGSVSTLTIQRTQQEDSAVYLCASSDWVGAGSNEQFFGPGTRLTVL.

The V call is TRBV5-5, the J call TRBJ2-5; TRBD1 matches 9 bases. Germline assignment: CDR1 SGHKS and CDR2 YYEKEE (reference sequence). After removal of 0 bases from V and 5 bases from J, the junction contained 2 bases not matched to a gene. CDR3 length: 14 residues. The CDR3: CASSLVGQGETQYF. The CDR3 DNA reads TGTGCCAGCAGCTTGGTTGGACAGGGGGAGACCCAGTACTTC.

This rearrangement joins TRBV7-9 to TRBJ2-3, with TRBD1 as a possible D gene (6 bases). Germline lookup yields CDR1 SEHNR and CDR2 FQNEAQ (reference sequence). This CDR3 spans 16 amino acids. V lost 5 bases and J 2 bases, leaving 17 bases between the germline ends. The DNA for the CDR3 is TGTGCCAGCAGCCTCCGACCAGGGACACACACAGATACGCAGTATTTT. This encodes CASSLRPGTHTDTQYF.

The chain has TRBV11-2 and TRBJ2-1, with D unclear. V dropped 5 bases and J dropped 7 bases, with 9 bases sitting between them. This CDR3 contains 12 residues. The germline V gene encodes CDR1 SGHAT and CDR2 FQNNGV. The CDR3 reads CASSPTINEQFF. The CDR3 region has the DNA TGTGCCAGCAGCCCTACGATAAATGAGCAGTTCTTC.

V gene TRBV4-1 combines with J gene TRBJ1-2; no definite D call. V was shortened by 0 bases and J by 4 bases, with 12 bases between the two germline ends. The CDR3 covers 15 residues. In germline, CDR1 is MGHRA, CDR2 YSYEKL. CDR3: CASSQELGNSYGYTF. The CDR3 DNA sequence: TGCGCCAGCAGCCAAGAACTGGGAAACAGCTATGGCTACACCTTC.

This clone occurred a few times. The gene calls are TRBV30 and TRBJ2-7; possible D gene TRBD2, 6 bases. Germline V gene data show CDR1 as GTSNPN and CDR2 as SVGIG (reference sequence). V lost 3 bases and J lost 0, with 9 bases in between. The CDR3 covers 13 residues. CDR3 sequence: CAWRALASYEQYF. Here the CDR3 DNA reads TGTGCCTGGAGAGCACTAGCCTCCTACGAGCAGTACTTC.

The rearrangement joins TRBV5-1 to TRBJ2-3, with D possibly matching TRBD1 (7 bases). Trimming left V 5 bases short and J 4 bases short, with 17 bases between. The germline V gene encodes CDR1 SGHRS and CDR2 YFSETQ. The CDR3 totals 15 residues. CDR3 sequence (DNA): TGCGCCAGCAGTCTTCAGGGGGGTGGTTCAGATACGCAGTATTTT. It encodes CASSLQGGGSDTQYF.

The genes are TRBV4-1 and TRBJ1-2; D is possibly TRBD1 (5 bases). Trimming removed 1 base from V and 8 bases from J, with 14 bases in between. The CDR3 sequence is 14 residues long. The germline gives CDR1 MGHRA, CDR2 YSYEKL. In DNA form, the CDR3 reads TGCGCCAGCAGCCAAGCCGGGACGTACGGGGGCTACACCTTC. It codes for CASSQAGTYGGYTF.

V usage is TRBV30 and J usage is TRBJ2-2, with 7 bases identical to TRBD1. Germline lookup yields CDR1 GTSNPN and CDR2 SVGIG (reference sequence). V lost 8 bases and J lost 2; bases outside the gene matches: 5. This CDR3 spans 13 amino acids. CDR3 sequence reads: CARGQQNTGELFF. Written as DNA, the CDR3 is TGTGCCCGGGGACAGCAAAACACCGGGGAGCTGTTTTTT.

The chain couples TRBV28 to TRBJ1-2; possible D gene TRBD1, 6 bases. Germline V lookup: CDR1 MDHEN, CDR2 SYDVKM. Deletions cut 8 bases from V and 5 bases from J, with 18 bases between. The CDR3 totals 14 residues. CDR3 sequence: CASSTGALSYGYTF. The DNA for the CDR3 is TGTGCCAGCTCGACAGGAGCTCTCTCTTATGGCTACACCTTC.

The rearrangement links TRBV6-5 to TRBJ1-1; 9 bases match TRBD1. The ends lost 6 bases at V and 4 bases at J; junction bases unmatched: 9. CDR1 and CDR2 (germline): MNHEY, SVGAGI. The CDR3 consists of 15 residues. CDR3 in amino acids: CASRLRTGVGTEAFF. CDR3 DNA sequence: TGTGCCAGCAGACTTAGGACAGGGGTGGGCACTGAAGCTTTCTTT.

This clone appeared a few times. This chain links TRBV7-2 with TRBJ2-7; no reliable D call. The V and J ends lost 3 bases and 4 bases respectively, with 16 bases between them. This CDR3 is built from 15 residues. CDR1 is SGHTA and CDR2 is FQGNSA in the germline V gene. The DNA for the CDR3 is TGTGCCAGCAGCTTCGGGCCACCCCAAACTTACGAGCAGTACTTC. Amino acids: CASSFGPPQTYEQYF.

The chain joins TRBV6-5 to TRBJ2-3; D uncertain. The CDR3 is 12 residues long. Trimming pared 6 bases from V and 5 bases from J, leaving 9 bases between. The germline gives CDR1 MNHEY, CDR2 SVGAGI. The CDR3 loop is CASSISGDTQYF. For the CDR3, the DNA is TGTGCCAGCAGCATATCGGGAGATACGCAGTATTTT.

This clone has a single count. The chain is built from TRBV5-1 and TRBJ1-1; TRBD1 might be the D (5 bases). The V gene's germline CDR1 is SGHRS and CDR2 YFSETQ. The CDR3 sequence is 15 residues long. Trimming took off 4 bases at V and 2 bases at J, with 15 bases between the two ends. CDR3 DNA sequence: TGCGCCAGCAGCCGGGTTGCGGGGACCAACACTGAAGCTTTCTTT. Protein product: CASSRVAGTNTEAFF.

The chain recombines TRBV21-1 with TRBJ2-1; TRBD1 is the table's D call, not checked against the DNA. TRBV21-1 is deemed a pseudogene. CDR3 length: 15 amino acids. The CDR3 region is CASSNFGTGYGEQFF. Written as DNA, the CDR3 is TGTGCCAGCAGCAATTTCGGGACAGGGTATGGTGAGCAGTTCTTC.

A few counts support this clone. V usage is TRBV4-1 and J usage is TRBJ2-5; TRBD2 matches at 7 bases. The CDR3 has 13 amino acids. After removal of 6 bases from V and 4 bases from J, the junction contained 5 bases not matched to a gene. Germline lookup yields CDR1 MGHRA and CDR2 YSYEKL. The CDR3 reads CASSSREGETQYF. The DNA for the CDR3 is TGCGCCAGCAGTTCCAGGGAGGGAGAGACCCAGTACTTC.

The chain has TRBV28 and TRBJ1-5; D uncertain. The CDR3 sequence is 13 residues long. Deletions cut 3 bases from V and 5 bases from J, with 8 bases between. Per the germline V gene, CDR1 is MDHEN and CDR2 is SYDVKM. The CDR3 spells CASSLGQYQPQHF. The CDR3 nucleotides are TGTGCCAGCAGTTTGGGTCAGTATCAGCCCCAGCATTTT.

In regard to this clone: Compared with germline, one end of the junction differs, possibly owing to a read error. The chain couples TRBV7-7 to TRBJ2-5, with D possibly matching TRBD1 (5 bases). The CDR3 loop spans 13 amino acids. The germline CDR1 and CDR2 sequences are SSHAT and FNYEAQ (reference sequence). CDR3 loop: CASSPQGSETQYF. In DNA, the CDR3 is TGTGCTAGCAGCCCGCAGGGCAGCGAGACCCAGTACTTC.

The chain uses TRBV28 and TRBJ2-1; D gene ambiguous. CDR3 length: 15 amino acids. Trimming left V 5 bases short and J 0 bases short, with 11 bases between. Germline CDR1 reads MDHEN; CDR2 reads SYDVKM. CDR3 sequence: CASSTGTFSYNEQFF. The CDR3 DNA reads TGTGCCAGCAGTACTGGCACCTTCTCCTACAATGAGCAGTTCTTC.

The CDR3 here is CASSLGGTRDNEQFF. CDR3 sequence (DNA): TGCGCCAGCAGTCTCGGGGGGACTAGGGACAATGAGCAGTTCTTC. V is TRBV5-1 and J is TRBJ2-1, with 8 bases fitting TRBD2. Germline V gives CDR1 SGHRS, CDR2 YFSETQ. After removal of 5 bases from V and 5 bases from J, the junction contained 9 bases not matched to a gene. The CDR3 consists of 15 residues.

The genes are TRBV29-1 and TRBJ2-1; D is possibly TRBD1 (6 bases). From germline, CDR1 is SQVTM and CDR2 ANQGSEA. Trimming took 3 bases from V and 4 from J, leaving 16 bases between them. The CDR3 contains 15 residues. The CDR3 bases are TGCAGCGTTGATTCTCCTCTAGGGGGTTACAATGAGCAGTTCTTC. This gives the protein CSVDSPLGGYNEQFF.

The chain links TRBV10-2 to TRBJ1-5; perhaps TRBD1 as D (6 bases). Germline lookup yields CDR1 WSHSY and CDR2 SAAADI. V was clipped by 6 bases and J by 4 bases, with 13 bases between them. CDR3 length: 14 residues. The DNA of the CDR3 is TGCGCCAGCAGCCCAGGGACACTAAATCAGCCCCAGCATTTT. It translates to CASSPGTLNQPQHF.